Sequencing of this TCR beta chain was carried out in a study of a mutant IDH1 vaccine in newly diagnosed glioma (dated by TCRdb to 2020 to 2022). Some background on the complete study: Vaccination started 4-6 weeks after radiotherapy alone, or was given together with temozolomide cycles in the groups whose treatment included chemotherapy. Of the 32 patients who were treated, about 62% were male and roughly 40% were female, and the mean age was approximately 40 years. Prior to enrollment, standard therapy consisting of radiotherapy alone, temozolomide alone, or radiochemotherapy with temozolomide had been administered to patients, with the combination being received by most patients. The week-35 safety follow-up took place at visit V12, and the week-47 end of study took place at visit V13. Six visits were used for peripheral blood collection: V03 (baseline), V05, V07, V10, V12 and V13. Longitudinal TCRB deep sequencing was performed for around 23 treated patients wherever samples were available for exploratory analyses.

This clone has more than one count but fewer than ten. Its antigen is unknown. Nothing much larger sits one base from this clone, and base qualities are not available. Per the publication, the time point label means: week 35, safety follow-up. Every vaccine dose consisted of 300 ug of a 20-mer mutant IDH1 peptide in Montanide, administered subcutaneously together with topical imiquimod. Patients were given eight vaccinations, in weeks 1, 3, 5, 7, 11, 15, 19 and 23, which matched visits V03 through V10. The donors had newly diagnosed IDH1-mutant astrocytomas of WHO grade 3 or 4 that showed loss of nuclear ATRX. The samples were drawn from NOA16, a multicentre, single-arm, open-label phase I trial in Germany that tested a mutant IDH1 peptide vaccine in humans for the first time. Genomic DNA for TCRB sequencing was isolated from EDTA blood with the DNeasy Blood and Tissue Kit. Library prep was done by the immunoSEQ multiplex PCR assay. Rearranged TCR beta chain sequences were amplified with the hsTCRB Kit following the manufacturer's protocol. TCRB libraries were sequenced on an Illumina MiSeq. Concerning the study's data processing: The kit vendor's proprietary platform handled demultiplexing, trimming and gene mapping. TCRdb limited this immuneACCESS table to in-frame rearrangements with V and J called. A share of clones is missing; checked studies link under half to unresolved V genes, and the rest is unexplained. From that table come the V and J calls and clone size; the DNA was used to work out D and trimming. This sample comprises tens of thousands of clones, approximately 80% of them detected only once. The ten largest make up around 5% of the sample.

The investigation overall reported the following: PBMC samples for TCRB deep sequencing were selected based on availability. Changes in the top peripheral T cell clonotypes picked up by TCRB sequencing did not appear to be linked to pseudoprogression. Immune responses induced by the vaccine were seen in roughly 95% of patients across multiple MHC alleles. The authors noted that analyses of patient blood samples could not be reproduced because of sample limitations.

CDR1 and CDR2, per the germline V gene, are SGHRS and YFSETQ. The CDR3, from cysteine to phenylalanine, totals 14 residues. Of all the DNA, just the CDR3 is kept, 42 bases in frame from base 1. Deletion took 1 base off V and 5 bases off J, with a span of 12 bases between the germline ends. This chain joins TRBV5-1 to TRBJ2-5; the D gene cannot be resolved reliably. The material was PBMCs, obtained from a glioma patient whose treatment included an IDH1 peptide vaccine. This clonotype was obtained from a man aged 35 to 55 with glioma. The CDR3 protein sequence reads: CASSLLGDMETQYF. At the DNA level, the sequence is TGCGCCAGCAGCTTGCTTGGGGATATGGAGACCCAGTACTTC.